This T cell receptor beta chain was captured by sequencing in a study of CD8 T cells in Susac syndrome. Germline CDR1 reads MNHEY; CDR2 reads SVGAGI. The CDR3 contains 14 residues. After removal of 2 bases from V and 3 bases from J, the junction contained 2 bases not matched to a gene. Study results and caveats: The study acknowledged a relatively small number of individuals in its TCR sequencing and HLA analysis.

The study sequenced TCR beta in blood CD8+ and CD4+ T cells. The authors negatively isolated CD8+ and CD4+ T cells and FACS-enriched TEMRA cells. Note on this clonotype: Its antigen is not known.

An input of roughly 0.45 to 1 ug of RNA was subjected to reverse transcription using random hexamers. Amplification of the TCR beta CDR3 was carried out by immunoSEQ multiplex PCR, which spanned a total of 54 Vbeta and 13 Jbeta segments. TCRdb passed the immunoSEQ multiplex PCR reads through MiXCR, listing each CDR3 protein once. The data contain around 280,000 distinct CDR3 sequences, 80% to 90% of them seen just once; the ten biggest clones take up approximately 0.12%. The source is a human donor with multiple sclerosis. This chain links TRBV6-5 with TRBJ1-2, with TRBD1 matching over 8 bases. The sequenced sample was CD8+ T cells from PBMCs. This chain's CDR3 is CASSYTGGDYGYTF. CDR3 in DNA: TGTGCCAGCAGTTACACAGGGGGGGACTATGGCTACACCTTC.